Here is one T cell receptor (beta chain) with its context. Germline CDR1 and CDR2: MNHEY and SMNVEV (reference sequence). This CDR3 region has 17 residues. With 5 bases removed from V and 9 bases from J, the gap between germline ends came to 26 bases. Original processing methods: Estimated nucleated cell counts came from reference gene primer amplification. Data came from immunoSEQ multiplex PCR; TCRdb stores just in-frame clones and leaves some out. Clonal size and the V and J genes are those of that table, whereas D and trimming came from the DNA. The table lists 65,000 to 85,000 clones, about four fifths of them singletons. These data are taken from a study of blood T cell repertoires in COVID-19. Study context: Acute and convalescent COVID-19 specimens originated in the United States, Italy and Spain. The analysed material was cDNA or gDNA that came from T cells, B-cell-depleted T cells, or PBMCs.

The gene calls are TRBV27 and TRBJ2-1; D may be TRBD2 (7 bases). This receptor was taken from a woman of 80 years or more with active or convalescent COVID-19. The sample was peripheral blood. Here the CDR3 reads CASSPTNDAGVTGEQFF. The CDR3 DNA sequence: TGTGCCAGCAGTCCGACCAATGATGCGGGGGTGACAGGTGAGCAGTTCTTC.